Listed here are 19 T cell receptor beta chains from one sample, sequenced in a study of OX40 agonist ivuxolimab in advanced cancers. Clones were read by immunoSEQ multiplex PCR, and TCRdb kept only the in-frame ones, dropping some. The sample carries tens of thousands of clones, approximately 85% recorded once. Sequences were derived from CD4+ or CD8+ T cells sorted from blood, sampled in a trial of the OX40 agonist ivuxolimab. The receptors were sampled from an adult with an advanced solid tumor such as melanoma, head and neck, liver or kidney cancer.

V gene TRBV5-5 combines with J gene TRBJ1-3; D is uncertain. Deletions cut 3 bases from V and 1 base from J, with 17 bases between. The CDR3 extends over 17 amino acids. The germline V gene has CDR1 SGHKS and CDR2 YYEKEE (reference sequence). The CDR3 reads CASSSPGRGRSGNTIYF. CDR3 coding DNA: TGTGCCAGCAGCTCTCCGGGTCGAGGGAGGTCTGGAAACACCATATATTTT.

J is TRBJ2-7 and V is TRBV30; either TRBD1 or TRBD2 may fit D (7 bases each). Germline V gene lookup returns CDR1 GTSNPN and CDR2 SVGIG (reference sequence). Trimming took 8 bases from V and 7 from J, leaving 18 bases between them. The CDR3 spans 12 residues. The CDR3 reads CAGGEGGWEQYF. CDR3 DNA: TGTGCCGGGGGGGAAGGGGGCTGGGAGCAGTACTTC.

V usage is TRBV19 and J usage is TRBJ2-1, with D possibly TRBD1 on 5 matching bases. CDR1 and CDR2 from the germline V gene are LNHDA and SQIVND (reference sequence). Trimming took off 5 bases at V and 6 bases at J, with 11 bases between the two ends. The CDR3 is made up of 13 amino acids. The CDR3, as DNA: TGTGCCAGTAGTCCCAGACAGAGCAATGAGCAGTTCTTC. Translation: CASSPRQSNEQFF.

The chain joins TRBV6-1 to TRBJ2-7, with 7 bases that match TRBD1. V shed 2 bases, J shed 4 bases, and the junction held 8 bases outside the gene matches. The CDR3 totals 15 residues. Germline loops: CDR1 MNHNS, CDR2 SASEGT. The DNA of the CDR3 is TGTGCCAGCAGTGAAATGGCAGGGGGTCTGTACGAGCAGTACTTC. As protein: CASSEMAGGLYEQYF.

The chain joins TRBV7-2 to TRBJ2-1, with TRBD2 matching 12 bases. This CDR3 is 16 amino acids long. The germline V gene encodes CDR1 SGHTA and CDR2 FQGNSA. J gave up 12 bases and V 5 bases, and 14 bases lay outside the gene matches. CDR3 region: CASSPPTSGRSLSQFF. CDR3 DNA: TGTGCCAGCAGCCCCCCAACTAGCGGGAGGAGTTTATCGCAGTTCTTC.

The chain employs TRBV5-1 and TRBJ2-1; TRBD1 is a possible D gene (6 bases). There are 14 residues in the CDR3. V dropped 3 bases and J dropped 14 bases, with 21 bases sitting between them. In germline, CDR1 is SGHRS, CDR2 YFSETQ. The CDR3 loop reads CASSSLQGTRLEFF. The CDR3 bases are TGCGCCAGCAGCTCCCTACAGGGAACTCGCTTGGAGTTCTTC.

This chain joins TRBV6-1 and TRBJ2-1; 12 nucleotides match TRBD2. CDR3 length: 15 amino acids. Germline CDR1 is MNHNS and CDR2 is SASEGT. V lost 6 bases to trimming and J lost 5 bases; unmatched junction nucleotides: 5. CDR3 DNA sequence: TGTGCCAGCAGGAGGACTAGCGGGACTAACAATGAGCAGTTCTTC. Its protein product is CASRRTSGTNNEQFF.

The rearrangement uses TRBV9 and TRBJ2-7; D is perhaps TRBD1 (5 bases). The CDR3 is 15 residues long. The germline V gene encodes CDR1 SGDLS and CDR2 YYNGEE. V was pared by 2 bases and J by 2 bases, with 14 bases between. The CDR3 spells CASSVSLGEAYEQYF. The DNA of the CDR3 is TGTGCCAGCAGCGTCTCGCTAGGGGAAGCCTACGAGCAGTACTTC.

The chain combines TRBV7-2 with TRBJ2-3, with D unclear. The CDR3 runs 13 residues. V was trimmed by 5 bases and J by 0 bases, leaving 6 bases between them. In germline, CDR1 is SGHTA, CDR2 FQGNSA. The CDR3 nucleotides are TGTGCCAGCAGCCCCGGTAGCACAGATACGCAGTATTTT. This sequence encodes CASSPGSTDTQYF.

The chain has TRBV10-1 and TRBJ2-7; a possible D gene is TRBD1 (6 bases). The CDR3 sequence is 14 residues long. V was trimmed by 3 bases and J by 2 bases, leaving 11 bases between them. From germline, CDR1 is WNHNN and CDR2 SYGVQD (reference sequence). CDR3 loop: CASSEFQGPYEQYF. CDR3 nucleotides: TGCGCCAGCAGTGAATTCCAGGGGCCCTACGAGCAGTACTTC.

This clone appeared a few times. The chain combines TRBV5-1 with TRBJ2-1; no definite D call. V shed 0 bases and J shed 4 bases, with 5 bases lying between them. This CDR3 contains 13 residues. Germline-derived CDR1 and CDR2 are SGHRS and YFSETQ. The CDR3 DNA reads TGCGCCAGCAGCTTGGCCAGTTACAATGAGCAGTTCTTC. Its translation: CASSLASYNEQFF.

The chain uses TRBV5-5 and TRBJ1-2; D not certain. The CDR3 consists of 13 residues. The ends were cut back, 1 base at V and 3 bases at J, with 7 bases in the middle. Per germline, CDR1 SGHKS and CDR2 YYEKEE (reference sequence). The CDR3 is CASSLSQDYGYTF. The CDR3, as DNA: TGTGCCAGCAGCTTGAGTCAGGACTATGGCTACACCTTC.

This clone was observed a handful of times. The chain uses TRBV10-2 and TRBJ2-2; no clear D. Germline values: CDR1 WSHSY, CDR2 SAAADI. The CDR3 contains 13 residues. Between the trimmed V and J ends, which lost 2 bases and 4 bases, there was a span of 5 bases. CDR3 residues: CASSETITGELFF. CDR3 bases: TGCGCCAGCAGTGAGACTATCACCGGGGAGCTGTTTTTT.

The chain recombines TRBV19 with TRBJ2-2; D ambiguous. The CDR3 spans 14 residues. Trimming shortened V by 5 bases and J by 6 bases, and 13 bases separated the two germline ends. Germline assignment: CDR1 LNHDA and CDR2 SQIVND (reference sequence). This CDR3 reads CASSPGPVAGELFF. The CDR3 nucleotides read TGTGCCAGTAGTCCCGGGCCCGTCGCCGGGGAGCTGTTTTTT. The full variable domain, with the rest looked up from reference TRBV19 and TRBJ2-2, is DGGITQSPKYLFRKEGQNVTLSCEQNLNHDAMYWYRQDPGQGLRLIYYSQIVNDFQKGDIAEGYSVSREKKESFPLTVTSAQKNPTAFYLCASSPGPVAGELFFGEGSRLTVL.

This chain connects TRBV6-5 to TRBJ2-5; D unresolved. The V end lost 2 bases, the J end lost 1 base, and 5 bases lay between the germline ends. Germline V lookup: CDR1 MNHEY, CDR2 SVGAGI. There are 13 residues in the CDR3. CDR3 bases: TGTGCCAGCAGTTACGCGGCCCAAGAGACCCAGTACTTC. Its translation is CASSYAAQETQYF.

The gene calls are TRBV19 and TRBJ1-2, with a tentative D call TRBD1 (6 bases). Trimming took 4 bases from V and 8 from J, leaving 17 bases between them. The CDR3 extends over 14 amino acids. The germline V gene encodes CDR1 LNHDA and CDR2 SQIVND (reference sequence). CDR3 sequence reads: CASSTPGQPQGYTF. The DNA for the CDR3 is TGTGCCAGTAGTACGCCCGGACAGCCCCAAGGCTACACCTTC.

The chain uses TRBV28 and TRBJ1-5, with 10 positions matching TRBD1. The V gene end was trimmed by 5 bases and the J gene end by 5 bases; junction bases not matched to a gene: 12. The CDR3 totals 17 residues. The germline V gene encodes CDR1 MDHEN and CDR2 SYDVKM. The CDR3 nucleotides read TGTGCCAGCAGTCCACCCCTGGGGACAGGGGAGGATCAGCCCCAGCATTTT. Translating it yields CASSPPLGTGEDQPQHF.

The chain is built from TRBV19 and TRBJ1-4, with D possibly matching TRBD1 (6 bases). Germline lookup yields CDR1 LNHDA and CDR2 SQIVND (reference sequence). CDR3 length: 14 amino acids. The V and J ends lost 4 bases and 8 bases respectively, with 14 bases between them. CDR3 nucleotide sequence: TGTGCCAGTAGTAGACGACAGGCCGGGGAAAAACTGTTTTTT. Protein: CASSRRQAGEKLFF.

The chain uses TRBV9 and TRBJ1-3; D is undetermined. CDR3 length: 14 amino acids. The V gene lost 1 base and the J gene lost 0 bases, with 5 bases spanning the gap. Germline V gene lookup returns CDR1 SGDLS and CDR2 YYNGEE. The CDR3 loop is CASSVTDSGNTIYF. For the CDR3, the DNA is TGTGCCAGCAGCGTAACAGACTCTGGAAACACCATATATTTT.